A selection of T cell receptor beta chains follows, all from one sample in a study of shared clonotypes between healthy human individuals. Clones were sequenced by immunoSEQ multiplex PCR, and TCRdb holds only the in-frame ones, with some missing. The data show around 1.5 million clones, approximately 98% seen once. Input material: naive CD4+ T cells sorted from blood. The origin of the receptors is a man aged 25 to 40 in good health. Both conserved end residues are part of each CDR3. A D gene is named only where the DNA matches it firmly. A row's size may be missing; if present it is once, few, many or a size class.

clone size: once; D gene: TRBD2; J gene: TRBJ2-1; CDR3 length: 13; V gene: TRBV18; CDR3 DNA: TGTGCCAGTATCGGGACTAGCGGGAGTATTCTGTTCTTC; CDR3 protein: CASIGTSGSILFF
clone size: NA; D gene: NA; J gene: TRBJ2-5; CDR3 length: 14; V gene: TRBV7-3; CDR3 DNA: TGTGCCAGCAGCTTAATGGGGGGGCAGGAGACCCAGTACTTC; CDR3 protein: CASSLMGGQETQYF
clone size: NA; D gene: TRBD2; J gene: TRBJ2-1; CDR3 length: 18; V gene: TRBV5-6; CDR3 DNA: TGTGCCAGCAGCTTGGCCCTAGCCGGGACTAGCGGATACAATGAGCAGTTCTTC; CDR3 protein: CASSLALAGTSGYNEQFF
clone size: NA; D gene: TRBD2; J gene: TRBJ2-3; CDR3 length: 16; V gene: TRBV25-1; CDR3 DNA: TGTGCCAGCAGTGAGACGGGCGGGAGGGCCACAGATACGCAGTATTTT; CDR3 protein: CASSETGGRATDTQYF
clone size: NA; D gene: NA; J gene: TRBJ2-5; CDR3 length: 17; V gene: TRBV10-3; CDR3 DNA: TGTGCCATCAGTGAGTCATTTGATCCGGGCCCAAAAGAGACCCAGTACTTC; CDR3 protein: CAISESFDPGPKETQYF
clone size: NA; D gene: TRBD1; J gene: TRBJ1-1; CDR3 length: 14; V gene: TRBV30; CDR3 DNA: TGTGCCTGGAACCCAGGGTCCGGGACAGTAAAAGCTTTCTTT; CDR3 protein: CAWNPGSGTVKAFF
clone size: NA; D gene: TRBD1; J gene: TRBJ1-4; CDR3 length: 14; V gene: TRBV28; CDR3 DNA: TGTGCCAGCAGTTTACAGGGGGCGAGCGAAAAACTGTTTTTT; CDR3 protein: CASSLQGASEKLFF
clone size: NA; D gene: TRBD1; J gene: TRBJ2-7; CDR3 length: 13; V gene: TRBV2; CDR3 DNA: TGTGCCAGCAGTGTTGAGACAGGGGCCGAGCAGTACTTC; CDR3 protein: CASSVETGAEQYF
clone size: NA; D gene: NA; J gene: TRBJ2-7; CDR3 length: 16; V gene: TRBV7-2; CDR3 DNA: TGTGCCAGCAGCTTAGCGTTTGGATCACGGCCCTACGAGCAGTACTTC; CDR3 protein: CASSLAFGSRPYEQYF
clone size: once; D gene: NA; J gene: TRBJ2-7; CDR3 length: 14; V gene: TRBV6-1; CDR3 DNA: TGTGCCAGCAGTGCAGGGCAGGGAGGATACGAGCAGTACTTC; CDR3 protein: CASSAGQGGYEQYF
clone size: NA; D gene: NA; J gene: TRBJ2-3; CDR3 length: 13; V gene: TRBV5-4; CDR3 DNA: TGTGCCAGCAGCTTAGGACACATTGATACGCAGTATTTT; CDR3 protein: CASSLGHIDTQYF
clone size: NA; D gene: NA; J gene: TRBJ2-7; CDR3 length: 14; V gene: TRBV5-1; CDR3 DNA: TGCGCCAGCAGCTTCGACGGGACTGGCTACGAGCAGTACTTC; CDR3 protein: CASSFDGTGYEQYF
clone size: NA; D gene: TRBD1; J gene: TRBJ2-3; CDR3 length: 15; V gene: TRBV9; CDR3 DNA: TGTGCCAGCAGCGTGGTTGGGCAGGGGGCAGATACGCAGTATTTT; CDR3 protein: CASSVVGQGADTQYF
clone size: once; D gene: TRBD2; J gene: TRBJ2-5; CDR3 length: 16; V gene: TRBV7-7; CDR3 DNA: TGTGCTAGCAGCGTCAGAGCGGGAGGTATCGGAGAGACCCAGTACTTC; CDR3 protein: CASSVRAGGIGETQYF
clone size: NA; D gene: TRBD2; J gene: TRBJ2-1; CDR3 length: 18; V gene: TRBV7-2; CDR3 DNA: TGTGCCAGCAGCGCCGAAAGTCGCCTAGCGGGAGTCTACAATGAGCAGTTCTTC; CDR3 protein: CASSAESRLAGVYNEQFF
clone size: NA; D gene: NA; J gene: TRBJ2-2; CDR3 length: 13; V gene: TRBV19; CDR3 DNA: TGTGCCAGTAGTATACAGCAGGGTGGGGAGCTGTTTTTT; CDR3 protein: CASSIQQGGELFF
clone size: NA; D gene: NA; J gene: TRBJ2-7; CDR3 length: 16; V gene: TRBV5-1; CDR3 DNA: TGCGCCAGCAGCTTGGCCGTTGGGGGAACGTCCTACGAGCAGTACTTC; CDR3 protein: CASSLAVGGTSYEQYF
clone size: NA; D gene: TRBD2; J gene: TRBJ2-2; CDR3 length: 18; V gene: TRBV25-1; CDR3 DNA: TGTGCCAGCACCCTTACTAGCGGGAGAGGCTTTAACACCGGGGAGCTGTTTTTT; CDR3 protein: CASTLTSGRGFNTGELFF
clone size: NA; D gene: NA; J gene: TRBJ2-6; CDR3 length: 15; V gene: TRBV7-9; CDR3 DNA: TGTGCTGGGTGGGCAGCGCACTCTGGGGCCAACGTCCTGACTTTC; CDR3 protein: CAGWAAHSGANVLTF
clone size: NA; D gene: NA; J gene: TRBJ2-3; CDR3 length: 18; V gene: TRBV18; CDR3 DNA: TGTGCCAGCTCACCGATCCCCGGGACGCGACTCGTCACAGATACGCAGTATTTT; CDR3 protein: CASSPIPGTRLVTDTQYF
clone size: NA; D gene: NA; J gene: TRBJ2-7; CDR3 length: 14; V gene: TRBV12-5; CDR3 DNA: TGTGCTAGTGGTTTTGGCCCACCCGGTGGGGAGCAGTACTTC; CDR3 protein: CASGFGPPGGEQYF
clone size: once; D gene: TRBD1; J gene: TRBJ2-6; CDR3 length: 18; V gene: TRBV5-4; CDR3 DNA: TGTGCCAGCAGGGGGACAGGTTTTTACAGCTCTGGGGCCAACGTCCTGACTTTC; CDR3 protein: CASRGTGFYSSGANVLTF
clone size: once; D gene: TRBD2; J gene: TRBJ2-3; CDR3 length: 14; V gene: TRBV19; CDR3 DNA: TGTGCCAGTAAGACTAGCGGGGGGACAGATACGCAGTATTTT; CDR3 protein: CASKTSGGTDTQYF
clone size: NA; D gene: NA; J gene: TRBJ1-4; CDR3 length: 14; V gene: TRBV5-1; CDR3 DNA: TGCGCCAGCAGCAAGACGGCCCGGAGGGAAAAACTGTTTTTT; CDR3 protein: CASSKTARREKLFF
clone size: NA; D gene: NA; J gene: TRBJ2-3; CDR3 length: 14; V gene: TRBV5-1; CDR3 DNA: TGCGCCAGCAGGCGGACAGAGAGCACAGATACGCAGTATTTT; CDR3 protein: CASRRTESTDTQYF
clone size: NA; D gene: TRBD2; J gene: TRBJ2-1; CDR3 length: 10; V gene: TRBV6-5; CDR3 DNA: TGTGCCACCTTTAGCGGGCGCGAGTTCTTC; CDR3 protein: CATFSGREFF
clone size: NA; D gene: TRBD1; J gene: TRBJ2-7; CDR3 length: 14; V gene: TRBV5-4; CDR3 DNA: TGTGCCAGCAGCTCCCGGACAGGGGGCTACGAGCAGTACTTC; CDR3 protein: CASSSRTGGYEQYF
clone size: NA; D gene: NA; J gene: TRBJ2-2; CDR3 length: 13; V gene: TRBV10-3; CDR3 DNA: TGTGCCATCAGTGAGGTATACACCGGGGAGCTGTTTTTT; CDR3 protein: CAISEVYTGELFF
clone size: NA; D gene: TRBD1; J gene: TRBJ2-1; CDR3 length: 16; V gene: TRBV19; CDR3 DNA: TGTGCCAGTAGTATAGATTCTCGGGACAGGGAGAATGAGCAGTTCTTC; CDR3 protein: CASSIDSRDRENEQFF
clone size: once; D gene: TRBD1; J gene: TRBJ1-1; CDR3 length: 14; V gene: TRBV18; CDR3 DNA: TGTGCCAGCTCACCACGGACAGGCGACACTGAAGCTTTCTTT; CDR3 protein: CASSPRTGDTEAFF
clone size: NA; D gene: NA; J gene: TRBJ1-4; CDR3 length: 12; V gene: TRBV28; CDR3 DNA: TGTGCCAGCAGTTCCCCTAATGAAAAACTGTTTTTT; CDR3 protein: CASSSPNEKLFF
clone size: NA; D gene: NA; J gene: TRBJ2-3; CDR3 length: 10; V gene: TRBV29-1; CDR3 DNA: TGCAGCGTCCTCGGGGATACGCAGTATTTT; CDR3 protein: CSVLGDTQYF
clone size: once; D gene: NA; J gene: TRBJ2-6; CDR3 length: 15; V gene: TRBV18; CDR3 DNA: TGTGCCAGCTCAAAGGGCAGCTCTGGGGCCAACGTCCTGACTTTC; CDR3 protein: CASSKGSSGANVLTF
clone size: once; D gene: NA; J gene: TRBJ2-2; CDR3 length: 16; V gene: TRBV5-1; CDR3 DNA: TGCGCCAGCAGCTTGTCCGGCAGCGGGAACACCGGGGAGCTGTTTTTT; CDR3 protein: CASSLSGSGNTGELFF
clone size: few; D gene: NA; J gene: TRBJ1-3; CDR3 length: 14; V gene: TRBV9; CDR3 DNA: TGTGCCAGCAGCGTAGGGGGAGCTGGAAACACCATATATTTT; CDR3 protein: CASSVGGAGNTIYF
clone size: NA; D gene: TRBD1; J gene: TRBJ2-5; CDR3 length: 14; V gene: TRBV9; CDR3 DNA: TGTGCCAGCAGCACGACAGGGTCGGGAGAGACCCAGTACTTC; CDR3 protein: CASSTTGSGETQYF
clone size: NA; D gene: NA; J gene: TRBJ1-5; CDR3 length: 13; V gene: TRBV11-2; CDR3 DNA: TGTGCCAGCAGCTTAATGGAGGATCAGCCCCAGCATTTT; CDR3 protein: CASSLMEDQPQHF
clone size: NA; D gene: NA; J gene: TRBJ2-2; CDR3 length: 15; V gene: TRBV18; CDR3 DNA: TGTGCCAGCTTGGGGCCGGGAGAGAACACCGGGGAGCTGTTTTTT; CDR3 protein: CASLGPGENTGELFF
clone size: NA; D gene: TRBD2; J gene: TRBJ2-3; CDR3 length: 15; V gene: TRBV2; CDR3 DNA: TGTGCCAGCGGGGGGCTAGCGGGGCGCACAGATACGCAGTATTTT; CDR3 protein: CASGGLAGRTDTQYF
clone size: NA; D gene: NA; J gene: TRBJ2-2; CDR3 length: 11; V gene: TRBV10-3; CDR3 DNA: TGTGCCATCAGTGTTGCCGGGGAGCTGTTTTTT; CDR3 protein: CAISVAGELFF
clone size: NA; D gene: NA; J gene: TRBJ1-1; CDR3 length: 15; V gene: TRBV7-2; CDR3 DNA: TGTGCCAGCAGCTTTTCGGGGGGCAGGAACACTGAAGCTTTCTTT; CDR3 protein: CASSFSGGRNTEAFF
clone size: NA; D gene: NA; J gene: TRBJ1-5; CDR3 length: 15; V gene: TRBV19; CDR3 DNA: TGTGCCAGTAGTATAGATCTGCCAGGTTCAAGGCCCCAGCATTTT; CDR3 protein: CASSIDLPGSRPQHF
clone size: NA; D gene: TRBD2; J gene: TRBJ2-7; CDR3 length: 15; V gene: TRBV6-1; CDR3 DNA: TGTGCCAGCAGTGAACCGGGACTAGCTACGGACGAGCAGTACTTC; CDR3 protein: CASSEPGLATDEQYF
clone size: NA; D gene: TRBD1; J gene: TRBJ2-7; CDR3 length: 15; V gene: TRBV27; CDR3 DNA: TGTGCCAGCAGTCGTCTAGGGACAGGCTACTACGAGCAGTACTTC; CDR3 protein: CASSRLGTGYYEQYF
clone size: NA; D gene: NA; J gene: TRBJ2-3; CDR3 length: 17; V gene: TRBV5-8; CDR3 DNA: TGTGCCAGCAGCTTGGTGGAAGGGATACCTAGCACAGATACGCAGTATTTT; CDR3 protein: CASSLVEGIPSTDTQYF
clone size: NA; D gene: TRBD2; J gene: TRBJ2-7; CDR3 length: 16; V gene: TRBV25-1; CDR3 DNA: TGTGCCAGCAGTGACTACAGGACTAGCGGGAGCTACGAGCAGTACTTC; CDR3 protein: CASSDYRTSGSYEQYF
clone size: NA; D gene: NA; J gene: TRBJ2-3; CDR3 length: 9; V gene: TRBV29-1; CDR3 DNA: TGCAGCGGGGGGGATACGCAGTATTTT; CDR3 protein: CSGGDTQYF
clone size: once; D gene: NA; J gene: TRBJ1-5; CDR3 length: 14; V gene: TRBV6-1; CDR3 DNA: TGTGCCAGCAGTGAGTTCCAAAGCAATCAGCCCCAGCATTTT; CDR3 protein: CASSEFQSNQPQHF
clone size: NA; D gene: NA; J gene: TRBJ1-4; CDR3 length: 14; V gene: TRBV7-8; CDR3 DNA: TGTGCCAGCAGCCAAGCAGGTCTTAATGAAAAACTGTTTTTT; CDR3 protein: CASSQAGLNEKLFF
clone size: NA; D gene: TRBD2; J gene: TRBJ2-4; CDR3 length: 13; V gene: TRBV5-1; CDR3 DNA: TGCGCCAGCAGCTTGGTAGCTAGCGGCATTCAGTACTTC; CDR3 protein: CASSLVASGIQYF
clone size: NA; D gene: NA; J gene: TRBJ2-1; CDR3 length: 13; V gene: TRBV29-1; CDR3 DNA: TGCAGTGTTCCGTGGTACTCCTACAATGAGCAGTTCTTC; CDR3 protein: CSVPWYSYNEQFF
clone size: once; D gene: TRBD1; J gene: TRBJ2-7; CDR3 length: 16; V gene: TRBV5-1; CDR3 DNA: TGCGCCAGCAGCTTGGCCGGACAGGGGTCCTCCTACGAGCAGTACTTC; CDR3 protein: CASSLAGQGSSYEQYF
clone size: NA; D gene: TRBD2; J gene: TRBJ2-2; CDR3 length: 16; V gene: TRBV7-2; CDR3 DNA: TGTGCCAGCAGCTTACGGCCTAGCGGGAACACCGGGGAGCTGTTTTTT; CDR3 protein: CASSLRPSGNTGELFF
clone size: NA; D gene: NA; J gene: TRBJ1-5; CDR3 length: 18; V gene: TRBV7-2; CDR3 DNA: TGTGCCAGCAGCTTAGCAGATCCGGGACGGAGGGTGGGGCAGCCCCAGCATTTT; CDR3 protein: CASSLADPGRRVGQPQHF
clone size: NA; D gene: TRBD1; J gene: TRBJ1-2; CDR3 length: 14; V gene: TRBV28; CDR3 DNA: TGTGCCAGCAGTTTCCTGGACAGGGCCTATGGCTACACCTTC; CDR3 protein: CASSFLDRAYGYTF
clone size: NA; D gene: NA; J gene: TRBJ2-3; CDR3 length: 13; V gene: TRBV5-1; CDR3 DNA: TGCGCCAGCAGCCCCCTATCCACAGATACGCAGTATTTT; CDR3 protein: CASSPLSTDTQYF
clone size: NA; D gene: NA; J gene: TRBJ2-7; CDR3 length: 15; V gene: TRBV18; CDR3 DNA: TGTGCCAGCTCACCGTCGCCGTCTAGGGTGATCGAGCAGTACTTC; CDR3 protein: CASSPSPSRVIEQYF